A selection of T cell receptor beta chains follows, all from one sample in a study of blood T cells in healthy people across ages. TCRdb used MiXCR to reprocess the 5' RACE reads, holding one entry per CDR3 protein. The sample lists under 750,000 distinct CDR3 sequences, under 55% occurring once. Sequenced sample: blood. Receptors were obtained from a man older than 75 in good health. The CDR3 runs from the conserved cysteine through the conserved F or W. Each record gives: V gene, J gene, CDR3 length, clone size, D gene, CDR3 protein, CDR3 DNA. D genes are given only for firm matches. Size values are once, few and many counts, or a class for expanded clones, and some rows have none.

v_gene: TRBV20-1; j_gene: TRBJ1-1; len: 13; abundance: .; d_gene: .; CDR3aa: CSASNSLNTGAFF; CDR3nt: TGCAGTGCTAGTAACAGCTTGAACACTGGAGCTTTCTTT
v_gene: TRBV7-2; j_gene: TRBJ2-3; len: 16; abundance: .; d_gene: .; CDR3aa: CASSLGLLRTTDTQYF; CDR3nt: TGTGCCAGCAGCTTAGGTCTTTTGCGAACCACAGATACGCAGTATTTT
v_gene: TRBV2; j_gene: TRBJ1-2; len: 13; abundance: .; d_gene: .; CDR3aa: CASVITTGNGYTF; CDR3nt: TGTGCCAGCGTAATAACTACAGGGAATGGCTACACCTTC
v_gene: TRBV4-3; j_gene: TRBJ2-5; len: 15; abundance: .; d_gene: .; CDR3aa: CASSQIVAPEETQYF; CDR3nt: TGCGCCAGCAGCCAAATAGTTGCCCCCGAAGAGACCCAGTACTTC
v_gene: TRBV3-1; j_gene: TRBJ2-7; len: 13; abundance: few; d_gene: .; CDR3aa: CASSGDRSYEQYF; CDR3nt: TGTGCCAGCAGCGGAGACAGATCCTACGAGCAGTACTTC
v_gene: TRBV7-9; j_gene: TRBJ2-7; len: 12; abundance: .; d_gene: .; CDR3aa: CASSIPLGEQYF; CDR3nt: TGTGCCAGCAGTATACCCCTAGGCGAGCAGTACTTC
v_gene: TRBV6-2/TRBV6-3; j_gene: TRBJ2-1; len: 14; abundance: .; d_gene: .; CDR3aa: CARSRGGFYNEQFF; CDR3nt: TGTGCCCGCAGTAGGGGGGGTTTCTACAATGAGCAGTTCTTC
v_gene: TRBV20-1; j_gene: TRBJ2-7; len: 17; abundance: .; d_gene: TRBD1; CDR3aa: CSARGTGGGDHSYEQYF; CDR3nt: TGCAGTGCTAGAGGAACAGGGGGTGGGGACCACTCCTACGAGCAGTACTTC
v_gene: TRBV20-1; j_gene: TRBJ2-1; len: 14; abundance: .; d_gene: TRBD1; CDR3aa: CSARDFPRGNEQFF; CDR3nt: TGCAGTGCTAGGGACTTCCCCAGGGGGAATGAGCAGTTCTTC
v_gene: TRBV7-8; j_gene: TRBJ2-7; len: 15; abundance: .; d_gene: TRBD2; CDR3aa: CASSFSGTLGYEQYF; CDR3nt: TGTGCCAGCAGCTTTAGCGGGACGCTGGGATACGAGCAGTACTTC
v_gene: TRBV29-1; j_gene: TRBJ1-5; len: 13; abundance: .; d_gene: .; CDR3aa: CSVERGGNQPQHF; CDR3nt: TGCAGCGTTGAACGCGGCGGGAATCAGCCCCAGCATTTT
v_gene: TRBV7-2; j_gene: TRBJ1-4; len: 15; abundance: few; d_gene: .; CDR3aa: CASSLMRGVEEKLFF; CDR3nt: TGTGCCAGCAGCTTAATGAGGGGGGTGGAGGAAAAACTGTTTTTT
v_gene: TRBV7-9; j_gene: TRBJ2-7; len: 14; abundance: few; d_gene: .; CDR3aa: CASSLGDTLYEQYF; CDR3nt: TGTGCCAGCAGCTTAGGGGACACACTATACGAGCAGTACTTC
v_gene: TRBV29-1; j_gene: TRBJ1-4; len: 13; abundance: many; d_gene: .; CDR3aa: CSVSRGLNEKLFF; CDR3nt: TGCAGCGTCAGCCGGGGCCTTAATGAAAAACTGTTTTTT
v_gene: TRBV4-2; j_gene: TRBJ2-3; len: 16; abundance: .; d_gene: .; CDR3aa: CASSRGAATSTDTQYF; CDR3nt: TGTGCCAGCAGCCGGGGGGCCGCCACTAGCACAGATACGCAGTATTTT
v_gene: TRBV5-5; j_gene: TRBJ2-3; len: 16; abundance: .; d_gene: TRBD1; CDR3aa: CASSKSRDRETDTQYF; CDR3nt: TGTGCCAGCAGCAAGTCCCGGGACAGGGAAACAGATACGCAGTATTTT
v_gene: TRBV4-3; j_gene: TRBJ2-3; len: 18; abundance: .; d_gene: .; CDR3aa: CASSQVYGSIERGATQYF; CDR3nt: TGCGCCAGCAGCCAAGTATACGGGAGTATCGAGAGGGGTGCTACGCAGTATTTT
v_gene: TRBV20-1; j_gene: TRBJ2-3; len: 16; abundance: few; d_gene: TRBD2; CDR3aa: CSARGAVSGNPDTQYF; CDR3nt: TGCAGTGCTAGAGGCGCCGTTAGCGGGAACCCAGATACGCAGTATTTT
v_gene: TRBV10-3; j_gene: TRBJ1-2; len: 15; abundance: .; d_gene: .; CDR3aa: CAISDQQGATGGYTF; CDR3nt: TGTGCCATCAGTGATCAACAGGGCGCCACCGGGGGCTACACCTTC
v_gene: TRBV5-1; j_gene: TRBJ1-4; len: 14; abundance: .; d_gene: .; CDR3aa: CASSLEPRPEKLFF; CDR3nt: TGCGCCAGCAGCTTGGAGCCGCGCCCGGAAAAACTGTTTTTT
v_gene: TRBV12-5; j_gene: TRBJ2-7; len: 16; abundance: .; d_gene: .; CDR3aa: CASGWMTGRGSYEQYF; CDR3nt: TGTGCTAGTGGTTGGATGACAGGACGAGGGTCCTACGAGCAGTACTTC
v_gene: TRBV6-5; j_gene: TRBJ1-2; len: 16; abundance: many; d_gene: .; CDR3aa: CASRGWGSGANYGYTF; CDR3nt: TGTGCCAGCAGGGGTTGGGGGTCTGGGGCTAACTATGGCTACACCTTC
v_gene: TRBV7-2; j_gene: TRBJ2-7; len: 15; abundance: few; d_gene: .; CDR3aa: CASSLATGNYYEQYF; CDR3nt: TGTGCCAGCAGCTTAGCTACAGGGAACTACTACGAGCAGTACTTC
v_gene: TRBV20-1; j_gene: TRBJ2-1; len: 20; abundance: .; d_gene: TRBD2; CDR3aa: CSARDPPASGRASSYNEQFF; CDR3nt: TGCAGTGCTAGAGATCCGCCGGCTAGCGGGAGGGCAAGCTCCTACAATGAGCAGTTCTTC
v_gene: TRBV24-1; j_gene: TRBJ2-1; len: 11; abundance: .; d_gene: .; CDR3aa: CATAQGGEQFF; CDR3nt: TGTGCCACCGCGCAGGGTGGCGAGCAGTTCTTC
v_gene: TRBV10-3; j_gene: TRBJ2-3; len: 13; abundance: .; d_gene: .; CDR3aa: CAISESITDTQYF; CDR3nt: TGTGCCATCAGTGAGTCGATTACAGATACGCAGTATTTT
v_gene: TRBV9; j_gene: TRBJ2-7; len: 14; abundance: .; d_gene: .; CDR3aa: CASSVDSRSYEQYF; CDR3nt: TGTGCCAGCAGCGTGGACAGCCGGTCCTACGAGCAGTACTTC
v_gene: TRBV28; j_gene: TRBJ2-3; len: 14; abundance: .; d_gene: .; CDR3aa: CTSRGGVGTDTQYF; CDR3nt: TGTACCAGCAGGGGGGGGGTCGGCACAGATACGCAGTATTTT
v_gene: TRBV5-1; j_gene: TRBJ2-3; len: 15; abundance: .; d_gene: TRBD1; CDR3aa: CASSPLNRGEDTQYF; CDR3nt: TGCGCCAGCAGCCCGCTGAACAGGGGAGAAGATACGCAGTATTTT
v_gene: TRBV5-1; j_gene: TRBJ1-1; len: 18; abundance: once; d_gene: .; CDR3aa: CASSSPGRPNEPNTEAFF; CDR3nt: TGCGCCAGCAGCTCTCCCGGACGCCCCAACGAGCCGAACACTGAAGCTTTCTTT
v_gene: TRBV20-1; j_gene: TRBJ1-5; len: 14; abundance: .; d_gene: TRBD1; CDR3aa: CSASTGESNQPQHF; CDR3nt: TGCAGTGCTAGCACAGGGGAGAGCAATCAGCCCCAGCATTTT
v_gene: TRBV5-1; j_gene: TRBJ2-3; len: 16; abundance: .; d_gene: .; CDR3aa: CASSFGSAPRTDTQYF; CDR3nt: TGCGCCAGCAGCTTCGGGTCAGCACCACGCACAGATACGCAGTATTTT
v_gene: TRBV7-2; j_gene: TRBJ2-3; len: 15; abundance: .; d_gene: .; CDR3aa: CASSLASSLPDTQYF; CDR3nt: TGTGCCAGCAGCTTAGCCAGTAGTCTCCCAGATACGCAGTATTTT
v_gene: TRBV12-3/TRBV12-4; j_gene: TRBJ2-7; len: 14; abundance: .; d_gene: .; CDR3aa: CASSLTGTPYEQYF; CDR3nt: TGTGCCAGCAGTTTAACCGGGACACCTTACGAGCAGTACTTC
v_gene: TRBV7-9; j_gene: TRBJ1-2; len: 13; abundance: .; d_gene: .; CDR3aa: CASSLAAPYGYTF; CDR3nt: TGTGCCAGCAGCTTAGCGGCACCGTATGGCTACACCTTC
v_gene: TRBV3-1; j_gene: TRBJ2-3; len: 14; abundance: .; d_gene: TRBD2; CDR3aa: CASSQAGGGDTQYF; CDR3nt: TGTGCCAGCAGCCAAGCGGGAGGGGGAGATACGCAGTATTTT
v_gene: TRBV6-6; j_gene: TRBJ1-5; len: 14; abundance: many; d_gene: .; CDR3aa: CASSYAGSDQPQHF; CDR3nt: TGTGCCAGCAGTTACGCAGGGTCCGATCAGCCCCAGCATTTT
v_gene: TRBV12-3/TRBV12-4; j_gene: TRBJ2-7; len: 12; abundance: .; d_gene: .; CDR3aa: CASRLSQGEQYF; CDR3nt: TGTGCCAGCAGGTTATCTCAGGGCGAGCAGTACTTC
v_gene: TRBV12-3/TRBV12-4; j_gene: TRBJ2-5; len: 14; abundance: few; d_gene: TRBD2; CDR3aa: CASSLTSGGETQYF; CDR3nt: TGTGCCAGCAGTTTGACTAGCGGGGGTGAGACCCAGTACTTC
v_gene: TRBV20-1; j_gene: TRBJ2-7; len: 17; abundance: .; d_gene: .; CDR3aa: CSARGGHDFPVSYEQYF; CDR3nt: TGCAGTGCTAGAGGGGGACACGACTTTCCCGTCTCCTACGAGCAGTACTTC
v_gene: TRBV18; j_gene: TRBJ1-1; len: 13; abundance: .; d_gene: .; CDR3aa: CASSPEQGTEAFF; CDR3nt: TGTGCCAGCTCACCGGAACAAGGCACTGAAGCTTTCTTT
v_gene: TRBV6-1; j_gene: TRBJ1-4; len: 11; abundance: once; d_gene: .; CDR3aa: CAIREKEKLFF; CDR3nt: TGTGCCATCAGAGAAAAGGAAAAACTGTTTTTT
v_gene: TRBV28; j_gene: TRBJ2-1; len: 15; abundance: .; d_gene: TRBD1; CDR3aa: CASSFQGQGLNEQFF; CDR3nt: TGTGCCAGCAGTTTCCAAGGACAGGGGCTCAATGAGCAGTTCTTC
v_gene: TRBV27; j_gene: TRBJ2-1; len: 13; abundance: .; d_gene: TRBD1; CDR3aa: CASSTDRENEQFF; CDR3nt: TGTGCCAGCAGCACCGACAGGGAAAATGAGCAGTTCTTC
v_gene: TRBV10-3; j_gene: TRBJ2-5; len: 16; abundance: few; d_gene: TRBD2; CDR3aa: CAIKNYGTSGKETQYF; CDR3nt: TGTGCCATCAAAAATTACGGGACTAGCGGGAAAGAGACCCAGTACTTC
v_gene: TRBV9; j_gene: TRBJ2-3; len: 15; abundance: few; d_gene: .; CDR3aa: CASSVATGLTDTQYF; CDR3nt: TGTGCCAGCAGCGTAGCTACGGGACTCACAGATACGCAGTATTTT
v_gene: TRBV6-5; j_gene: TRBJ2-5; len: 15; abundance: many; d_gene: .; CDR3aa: CASSLRAGLQETQYF; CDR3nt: TGTGCCAGCAGTTTACGAGCGGGTCTCCAAGAGACCCAGTACTTC
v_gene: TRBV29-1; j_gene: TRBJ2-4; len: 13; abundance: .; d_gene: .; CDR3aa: CSVVVLGSGEQYF; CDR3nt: TGCAGCGTTGTTGTCCTGGGAAGTGGGGAGCAGTACTTC